These 18 T cell receptor beta chains were all obtained from the same sample, sequenced in a study of blood T cell repertoires in COVID-19. The repertoire was sequenced with immunoSEQ multiplex PCR; TCRdb's copy has only in-frame clones and lacks some. The sample includes some 150,000 clones, about four fifths of them seen just once. The sequenced material came from peripheral blood. The receptors were sampled from a woman older than 75 with acute or convalescent COVID-19.

The chain is built from TRBV6-6 and TRBJ2-5; D might be TRBD1 (5 bases). This CDR3 has 14 residues. Germline lookup yields CDR1 MNHNY and CDR2 SVGAGI (reference sequence). With 2 bases removed from V and 1 base from J, the gap between germline ends came to 8 bases. In DNA, the CDR3 is TGTGCCAGCAGTTACCCCACAGGCCAAGAGACCCAGTACTTC. Translation gives CASSYPTGQETQYF.

This clone was seen a single time. V is TRBV5-5 and J is TRBJ2-7; 9 positions match TRBD1. The V and J ends lost 4 bases and 2 bases, in that order; junction bases with no gene match: 13. Germline V gene sequence: CDR1 SGHKS, CDR2 YYEKEE (reference sequence). The CDR3 totals 17 residues. CDR3 in DNA: TGTGCCAGCAGCCGGCATTCCGGGACAGGGCCTACCTACGAGCAGTACTTC. This codes for CASSRHSGTGPTYEQYF.

Only a few counts were recorded for this clone. The chain combines TRBV18 with TRBJ2-1; D possibly corresponds to TRBD1 (5 bases). CDR1 is KGHSH and CDR2 is LQKENI in the germline V gene. V was shortened by 3 bases and J by 6 bases, with 9 bases between the two germline ends. The CDR3 sequence is 13 residues long. DNA of the CDR3: TGTGCCAGCTCACCGGAAGGGGTCAATGAGCAGTTCTTC. Amino acids: CASSPEGVNEQFF.

This chain connects TRBV25-1 to TRBJ1-1; the D gene is possibly TRBD1 (6 bases). The CDR3 contains 13 residues. The V gene lost 5 bases and the J gene lost 3 bases, with 10 bases spanning the gap. Germline V gene lookup returns CDR1 MGHDK and CDR2 SYGVNS. The CDR3 reads CASSPQGYTEAFF. In nucleotides, the CDR3 is TGTGCCAGCAGTCCACAGGGTTACACTGAAGCTTTCTTT.

A word on this clone: A much bigger clone sits one base away, suggesting this may be a read error. The J gene is TRBJ1-2, the V gene TRBV12-3 or TRBV12-4; no firm D call. Between the trimmed V and J ends, which lost 8 bases and 8 bases, there was a span of 18 bases. The CDR3 extends over 13 amino acids. CDR3 protein: CASCPGGFGGYTF. CDR3 nucleotides: TGTGCCAGCTGCCCGGGAGGGTTTGGAGGCTACACCTTC.

V is TRBV5-1 and J is TRBJ2-3; TRBD1 matches at 9 bases. This CDR3 has 14 residues. Per germline, CDR1 SGHRS and CDR2 YFSETQ. With V trimmed by 4 bases and J by 6 bases, 6 bases remained unmatched. The CDR3 spells CASSIGQGWDTQYF. As DNA, the CDR3 is TGCGCCAGCAGCATAGGACAGGGGTGGGATACGCAGTATTTT.

This rearrangement joins TRBV5-1 to TRBJ1-3, with a tentative D call TRBD1 (6 bases). Germline-derived CDR1 and CDR2 are SGHRS and YFSETQ. Trimming took off 0 bases at V and 1 base at J, with 17 bases between the two ends. The CDR3 length is 18 residues. CDR3 coding DNA: TGCGCCAGCAGCTTGGGACAGGCTCGTTTCTTTTCTGGAAACACCATATATTTT. It specifies CASSLGQARFFSGNTIYF.

The chain recombines TRBV28 with TRBJ2-7; TRBD1 is a possible D gene (6 bases). V was trimmed by 5 bases and J by 2 bases, leaving 10 bases between them. The CDR3 length is 13 residues. The germline V gene encodes CDR1 MDHEN and CDR2 SYDVKM. The CDR3: CASSAGTTYEQYF. Here the CDR3 DNA reads TGTGCCAGCAGTGCCGGGACAACCTACGAGCAGTACTTC.

The J gene is TRBJ1-1, the V gene TRBV28; 7 bases match TRBD1. This CDR3 spans 14 amino acids. Germline V gene data show CDR1 as MDHEN and CDR2 as SYDVKM. The V segment lost 2 bases and the J segment 6 bases; nucleotides outside the gene matches: 6. The CDR3 nucleotides are TGTGCCAGCAGTTTAGGAGGCAGGGGGGCTGAAGCTTTCTTT. It specifies CASSLGGRGAEAFF. Full variable domain (remainder filled in from reference TRBV28 and TRBJ1-1): DVKVTQSSRYLVKRTGEKVFLECVQDMDHENMFWYRQDPGLGLRLIYFSYDVKMKEKGDIPEGYSVSREKKERFSLILESASTNQTSMYLCASSLGGRGAEAFFGQGTRLTVV.

Only one count was recorded for this clone. The V call is TRBV7-8, the J call TRBJ2-1; TRBD1 is a possible D gene (5 bases). Trimming cost V 0 bases and J 10 bases, with 10 bases left between them. This CDR3 spans 13 amino acids. Germline V CDR1 and CDR2: SGHVS, FQNEAQ. The CDR3: CASSLAPQGEQFF. The DNA of the CDR3 is TGTGCCAGCAGCTTAGCGCCCCAGGGCGAGCAGTTCTTC.

J is TRBJ2-1 and V is TRBV18; the D is unclear. The germline gives CDR1 KGHSH, CDR2 LQKENI. Trimming took off 5 bases at V and 0 bases at J, with 11 bases between the two ends. There are 15 residues in the CDR3. Here the CDR3 DNA reads TGTGCCAGCTCATCCCCAGGTAGCTCCTACAATGAGCAGTTCTTC. The encoded protein is CASSSPGSSYNEQFF.

The V gene is TRBV6-6, the J gene TRBJ1-1, with D perhaps matching TRBD1 (6 bases). CDR1 and CDR2 from the germline V gene are MNHNY and SVGAGI (reference sequence). CDR3 length equals 12 residues. Trimming removed 5 bases from V and 7 bases from J, with 11 bases in between. CDR3 loop: CASSGRGVEAFF. The CDR3 region has the DNA TGTGCCAGCAGTGGCAGGGGAGTTGAAGCTTTCTTT.

The rearrangement joins TRBV18 to TRBJ1-2; D is perhaps TRBD1 (5 bases). The CDR3 covers 16 residues. Germline V gene data show CDR1 as KGHSH and CDR2 as LQKENI. V was pared by 3 bases and J by 6 bases, with 20 bases between. CDR3 nucleotide sequence: TGTGCCAGCTCACCTCAGCTTCAGGGAGGGTTGGATGGCTACACCTTC. Its translation is CASSPQLQGGLDGYTF. The entire variable domain, with the rest obtained from reference TRBV18 and TRBJ1-2, is as follows: NAGVMQNPRHLVRRRGQEARLRCSPMKGHSHVYWYRQLPEEGLKFMVYLQKENIIDESGMPKERFSAEFPKEGPSILRIQQVVRGDSAAYFCASSPQLQGGLDGYTFGSGTRLTVV.

The chain has TRBV24-1 and TRBJ2-2; D may be TRBD2 (5 bases). The CDR3 spans 15 residues. Trimming left V 3 bases short and J 7 bases short, with 14 bases between. Germline V gene sequence: CDR1 KGHDR, CDR2 SFDVKD. CDR3 nucleotides: TGTGCCACCAGTGATACTAGGACCGGCGGCGGGGAGCTGTTTTTT. Amino acid sequence: CATSDTRTGGGELFF.

This clone appeared a single time. J is TRBJ2-5 and V is TRBV9; the match to TRBD2 covers 12 bases. CDR3 size: 16 residues. The V and J ends lost 1 base and 1 base, in that order; junction bases with no gene match: 2. Germline loops: CDR1 SGDLS, CDR2 YYNGEE. CDR3 sequence reads: CASSVSTSGSQETQYF. In nucleotides, the CDR3 is TGTGCCAGCAGCGTATCGACTAGCGGGAGCCAAGAGACCCAGTACTTC. The full variable domain, with the rest looked up from reference TRBV9 and TRBJ2-5, is DSGVTQTPKHLITATGQRVTLRCSPRSGDLSVYWYQQSLDQGLQFLIQYYNGEERAKGNILERFSAQQFPDLHSELNLSSLELGDSALYFCASSVSTSGSQETQYFGPGTRLLVL.

The V call is TRBV28, the J call TRBJ1-2; D unresolved. CDR1 is MDHEN, CDR2 SYDVKM, per germline. CDR3 length: 10 residues. Trimming stripped 8 bases from V and 3 bases from J, with 4 bases between. The CDR3 here is CASRDYGYTF. Written as DNA, the CDR3 is TGTGCCAGCCGTGACTATGGCTACACCTTC.

V gene TRBV2 combines with J gene TRBJ2-1; weak D call: TRBD2 (6 bases). Germline V gives CDR1 SNHLY, CDR2 FYNNEI. This CDR3 comprises 14 residues. V was clipped by 8 bases and J by 10 bases, with 21 bases between them. The CDR3 is CASSGDFQLMEQFF. DNA of the CDR3: TGTGCCAGCTCCGGGGACTTTCAGCTTATGGAGCAGTTCTTC.

This clone was detected a few times. The gene calls are TRBV27 and TRBJ1-5; 7 bases align to TRBD1. V lost 6 bases and J lost 4; bases outside the gene matches: 12. This CDR3 comprises 16 residues. Germline V gene data show CDR1 as MNHEY and CDR2 as SMNVEV (reference sequence). Here the CDR3 DNA reads TGTGCCAGCAGACCCTTGACAGGGTCGCTGAATCAGCCCCAGCATTTT. Translating it yields CASRPLTGSLNQPQHF.